This is a list of T cell receptor beta chains from one sample in a study of beta chain features in type 1 diabetes. Some clones are missing from TCRdb's copy, which holds only in-frame ones; the method was immunoSEQ multiplex PCR. The data contain about 160,000 clones, around 7.8% of them singletons. Sequencing used central memory CD4+ T cells from blood. All receptors derive from a woman in her 40s with type 1 diabetes. CDR3s include the opening cysteine and the closing phenylalanine or tryptophan. D genes are given only for firm matches. Only some rows state a clone size, as once, few, many or a class for expanded clones.

NA,TRBV6-5,TRBJ2-5,NA,CASSYSRGRQETQYF,TGTGCCAGCAGTTACTCTCGGGGAAGGCAAGAGACCCAGTACTTC
TRBD2,TRBV29-1,TRBJ2-7,many,CSVLKLAGSSYEQYF,TGCAGCGTACTTAAACTAGCGGGGAGCTCCTACGAGCAGTACTTC
TRBD2,TRBV11-3,TRBJ2-1,few,CASSGRRLAGEYNEQFF,TGTGCCAGCAGCGGACGTCGACTAGCGGGGGAATACAATGAGCAGTTCTTC
TRBD2,TRBV29-1,TRBJ2-3,many,CSGTGLAGSTDTQYF,TGCAGCGGAACGGGACTAGCGGGTAGCACAGATACGCAGTATTTT
TRBD2,TRBV7-2,TRBJ2-1,few,CASSRAGLYNEQFF,TGTGCCAGCAGCCGAGCGGGGCTCTACAATGAGCAGTTCTTC
NA,TRBV18,TRBJ2-7,NA,CASSRATGLLREQYF,TGTGCCAGCTCGCGTGCAACAGGGCTACTACGAGAGCAGTACTTC
TRBD2,TRBV4-3,TRBJ2-7,NA,CASSHRTSGSQYEQYF,TGCGCCAGCAGCCACCGGACTAGCGGGAGTCAATACGAGCAGTACTTC
TRBD1,TRBV5-1,TRBJ2-5,few,CASSFRGTGAQETQYF,TGCGCCAGCAGTTTCCGAGGGACAGGGGCGCAAGAGACCCAGTACTTC
NA,TRBV9,TRBJ2-2,NA,CASSVDGPVRLNTGELFF,TGTGCCAGCAGCGTAGATGGCCCCGTTCGCCTGAACACCGGGGAGCTGTTTTTT
TRBD1,TRBV28,TRBJ2-7,many,CASTSGGQGYEQYF,TGTGCCAGCACCTCTGGCGGACAGGGGTACGAGCAGTACTTC
NA,TRBV7-9,TRBJ2-3,many,CASSLGAQVTDTQYF,TGTGCCAGCAGCTTAGGAGCTCAGGTCACAGATACGCAGTATTTT
NA,TRBV9,TRBJ2-7,NA,CASSPRASYEQYF,TGTGCCAGCAGCCCCAGGGCCTCCTACGAGCAGTACTTC
NA,TRBV7-2,TRBJ1-2,few,CASSKEGGYGYTF,TGTGCCAGCAGCAAGGAAGGGGGCTATGGCTACACCTTC
TRBD1,TRBV10-3,TRBJ1-1,few,CAISKDRGANTEAFF,TGTGCCATCAGTAAGGACAGGGGGGCGAACACTGAAGCTTTCTTT
NA,TRBV14,TRBJ1-1,few,CASNLQGGDTEAFF,TGTGCCAGCAACCTCCAGGGCGGGGACACTGAAGCTTTCTTT
TRBD1,TRBV27,TRBJ1-2,few,CASSPRGQDGYTF,TGTGCCAGCAGTCCCAGGGGGCAAGATGGCTACACCTTC
NA,TRBV19,TRBJ1-5,few,CASSPSHGLSNQPQHF,TGTGCCAGTAGTCCTTCACACGGACTTAGCAATCAGCCCCAGCATTTT
TRBD1,TRBV5-1,TRBJ2-3,few,CASSFTGESDTQYF,TGCGCCAGCAGCTTTACAGGGGAATCAGATACGCAGTATTTT
NA,TRBV28,TRBJ2-4,few,CASSLYLGTYIQYF,TGTGCCAGCAGTTTATATCTAGGAACTTACATTCAGTACTTC
NA,TRBV27,TRBJ2-7,few,CASSYGPSSYEQYF,TGTGCCAGCAGTTATGGTCCGAGCTCCTACGAGCAGTACTTC
TRBD1,TRBV5-6,TRBJ1-2,few,CASRWRTGAYGYTF,TGTGCCAGCAGGTGGCGAACAGGGGCCTATGGCTACACCTTC
TRBD2,TRBV30,TRBJ2-7,NA,CAWSAAGRSYEQYF,TGTGCCTGGAGTGCAGCGGGACGATCCTACGAGCAGTACTTC
NA,TRBV18,TRBJ2-6,NA,CASSPQGGGANVLTF,TGTGCCAGCTCACCACAGGGCGGGGGGGCCAACGTCCTGACTTTC
TRBD1,TRBV5-1,TRBJ2-7,many,CASSLEQGAYEQYF,TGCGCCAGCAGCTTGGAACAGGGGGCCTACGAGCAGTACTTC
TRBD1,TRBV29-1,TRBJ1-2,NA,CSVEDRGDYGYTF,TGCAGCGTTGAAGACAGGGGGGACTATGGCTACACCTTC
TRBD2,TRBV2,TRBJ2-3,few,CASKKVAGVDTQYF,TGTGCCAGCAAGAAGGTAGCGGGAGTTGATACGCAGTATTTT
NA,TRBV28,TRBJ1-3,few,CASSLNSADPNGNTIYF,TGTGCCAGCAGTTTGAACAGTGCCGATCCCAATGGAAACACCATATATTTT
TRBD1,TRBV7-6,TRBJ2-1,NA,CASSLAGQGYNEQFF,TGTGCCAGCAGCTTAGCCGGACAGGGTTACAATGAGCAGTTCTTC
NA,TRBV2,TRBJ2-7,NA,CASFAPQSSYEQYF,TGTGCCAGCTTTGCTCCACAGAGCTCCTACGAGCAGTACTTC
TRBD1,TRBV5-4,TRBJ2-4,few,CASSRDRGNIQYF,TGTGCCAGCAGCCGGGACAGGGGGAACATTCAGTACTTC
NA,TRBV29-1,TRBJ1-4,many,CSVLGQTNEKLFF,TGCAGCGTTCTCGGACAGACTAATGAAAAACTGTTTTTT
NA,TRBV5-1,TRBJ1-2,NA,CASSFSGGDSYYGYTF,TGCGCCAGCAGCTTCTCCGGCGGCGACTCGTACTATGGCTACACCTTC
NA,TRBV15,TRBJ1-4,few,CATSSPSLIGPTNEKLFF,TGTGCCACCAGCAGTCCTAGCCTAATAGGTCCAACTAATGAAAAACTGTTTTTT
TRBD2,TRBV5-1,TRBJ2-4,few,CASSFSGKGAKNIQYF,TGCGCCAGCAGCTTTAGCGGGAAGGGAGCCAAAAACATTCAGTACTTC